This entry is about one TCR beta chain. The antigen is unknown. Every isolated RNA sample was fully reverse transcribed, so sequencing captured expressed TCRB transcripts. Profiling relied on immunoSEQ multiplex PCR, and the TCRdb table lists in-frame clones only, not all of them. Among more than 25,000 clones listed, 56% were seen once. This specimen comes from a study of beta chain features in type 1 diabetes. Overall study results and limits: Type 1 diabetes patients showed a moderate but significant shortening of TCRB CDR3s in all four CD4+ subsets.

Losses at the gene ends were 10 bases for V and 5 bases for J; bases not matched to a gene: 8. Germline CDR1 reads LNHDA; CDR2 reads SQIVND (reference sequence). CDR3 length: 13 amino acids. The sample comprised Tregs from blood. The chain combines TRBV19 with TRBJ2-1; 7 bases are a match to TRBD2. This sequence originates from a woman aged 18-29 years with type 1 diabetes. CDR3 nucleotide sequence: TGTGCCACCGGGGGAGGGCGTAACAATGAGCAGTTCTTC. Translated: CATGGGRNNEQFF.